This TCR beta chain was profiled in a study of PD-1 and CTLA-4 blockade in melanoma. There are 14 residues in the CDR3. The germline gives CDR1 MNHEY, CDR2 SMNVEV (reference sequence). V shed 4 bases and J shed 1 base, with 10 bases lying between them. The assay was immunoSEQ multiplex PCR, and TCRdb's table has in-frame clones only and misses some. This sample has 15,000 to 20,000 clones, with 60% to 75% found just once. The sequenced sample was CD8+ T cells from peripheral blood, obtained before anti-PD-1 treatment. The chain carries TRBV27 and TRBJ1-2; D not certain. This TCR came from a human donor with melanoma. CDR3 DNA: TGTGCCAGCAGTTCCATTGGACGTAACTATGGCTACACCTTC. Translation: CASSSIGRNYGYTF.